What follows are 19 T cell receptor beta chains derived from one specimen sequenced in a study of T cell repertoires in cytomegalovirus infection. TCRdb re-called the reads through MiXCR, storing one row per CDR3 protein. Of 800,000 to 950,000 distinct CDR3 sequences listed, approximately 30% are singletons. Their antigens remain unidentified. The sample consisted of cultured CD8+ T cells from PBMCs, taken from culture after CMV antigen stimulation. The source of these receptors is a human donor in good health (CMV status not recorded). Some clones in this sample may be carry-over from other donors' samples.

A word on this clonotype: A much more abundant neighbour one base away suggests this may be a read error. This sequence joins TRBV7-8 and TRBJ2-1; a possible D gene is TRBD1 (6 bases). Germline CDR1 SGHVS, CDR2 FQNEAQ. This CDR3 comprises 17 residues. CDR3: CANSNRQDPSSYNEQFF. In DNA, the CDR3 is TGTGCCAACAGCAACCGACAGGACCCTAGCTCCTACAATGAGCAGTTCTTC.

This sequence joins TRBV15 and TRBJ2-2; D is possibly TRBD1 (5 bases). This CDR3 is 15 amino acids long. Germline lookup yields CDR1 LNHNV and CDR2 YYDKDF (reference sequence). V lost 4 bases to trimming and J lost 2 bases, with 11 bases between them. This chain's CDR3 is CATSTTDPNTGELFF. The DNA of the CDR3 is TGTGCCACCAGCACGACAGACCCTAACACCGGGGAGCTGTTTTTT.

The gene calls are TRBV7-8 and TRBJ1-1, with unresolved D. CDR1 is SGHVS and CDR2 is FQNEAQ in the germline V gene. V was trimmed by 0 bases and J by 3 bases, leaving 11 bases between them. The CDR3 is 15 residues long. CDR3: CASSLAGRRYTEAFF. Here the CDR3 DNA reads TGTGCCAGCAGCTTAGCGGGCAGGCGGTACACTGAAGCTTTCTTT.

This clonotype appeared a few times. The chain joins TRBV12-3 or TRBV12-4 to TRBJ1-1, with D perhaps matching TRBD1 (6 bases). The CDR3 sequence is 13 residues long. Trimming shortened V by 5 bases and J by 9 bases, and 16 bases separated the two germline ends. CDR3 region: CASSVGANSQAFF. The CDR3 DNA reads as TGTGCCAGCAGTGTGGGGGCGAATTCCCAAGCTTTCTTT.

This clonotype was seen once. This sequence joins TRBV9 and TRBJ1-2, with 9 bases identical to TRBD1. Per the germline V gene, CDR1 is SGDLS and CDR2 is YYNGEE. This CDR3 is built from 17 residues. After removal of 3 bases from V and 1 base from J, the junction contained 10 bases not matched to a gene. The CDR3 DNA reads as TGTGCCAGCAGCGGCCGGGACAGGGTGTCCGATAACTATGGCTACACCTTC. Protein product: CASSGRDRVSDNYGYTF. Drawing the rest from reference TRBV9 and TRBJ1-2, the complete variable domain is DSGVTQTPKHLITATGQRVTLRCSPRSGDLSVYWYQQSLDQGLQFLIQYYNGEERAKGNILERFSAQQFPDLHSELNLSSLELGDSALYFCASSGRDRVSDNYGYTFGSGTRLTVV.

The chain uses TRBV9 and TRBJ2-2; TRBD2 matches at 9 bases. V trimming: 3 bases; J trimming: 2 bases; junction bases outside the gene matches: 11. This CDR3 has 18 amino acids. The V gene's germline CDR1 is SGDLS and CDR2 YYNGEE. In nucleotides, the CDR3 is TGTGCCAGCAGCGAAAACATTGGGACTAGCCACAACACCGGGGAGCTGTTTTTT. It is translated as CASSENIGTSHNTGELFF.

The chain uses TRBV6-6 and TRBJ2-7; 7 nucleotides align to TRBD1. Germline V gives CDR1 MNHNY, CDR2 SVGAGI (reference sequence). The CDR3 extends over 16 amino acids. V shed 5 bases and J 5 bases; nucleotides not matched to a gene: 15. The CDR3 sequence is CASSQRGTAGRNEQYV. The CDR3 DNA sequence: TGTGCCAGCAGTCAACGAGGGACAGCAGGGCGCAACGAGCAGTACGTC.

V gene TRBV7-2 combines with J gene TRBJ2-2; the D gene is possibly TRBD2 (5 bases). CDR3 length: 15 amino acids. In germline, CDR1 is SGHTA, CDR2 FQGNSA. V lost 5 bases and J lost 3, with 13 bases in between. CDR3 residues: CASSPRLRDTGELFF. CDR3 in DNA: TGTGCCAGCAGCCCAAGATTGAGGGACACCGGGGAGCTGTTTTTT.

This clonotype was picked up a small number of times. The chain recombines TRBV28 with TRBJ2-5; TRBD1 aligns across 7 bases. The CDR3 has 13 amino acids. Germline V gives CDR1 MDHEN, CDR2 SYDVKM. The V segment lost 5 bases and the J segment 2 bases; nucleotides outside the gene matches: 2. This chain's CDR3 is CASSTGVQETQYF. The CDR3, as DNA: TGTGCCAGCAGTACAGGGGTTCAAGAGACCCAGTACTTC.

The genes are TRBV24-1 and TRBJ2-7; unclear D gene. CDR3 size: 13 residues. Germline V CDR1 and CDR2: KGHDR, SFDVKD. V was cut by 1 base and J by 5 bases, with 8 bases left in between. In DNA, the CDR3 is TGTGCCACCAGTGATTTAGGGCAGAACGAGCAGTACTTC. This translates into CATSDLGQNEQYF.

This clonotype was observed at least ten times. J is TRBJ2-3 and V is TRBV6-6; 11 bases match TRBD2. The V gene end was trimmed by 8 bases and the J gene end by 11 bases; junction bases not matched to a gene: 18. The length of the CDR3 is 16 residues. Germline CDR1 is MNHNY and CDR2 is SVGAGI (reference sequence). CDR3 bases: TGTGCCAGCGGTCCTCCTAGCGGGGGGCCAGAAGTGAGGCAGTATTTT. It yields the protein CASGPPSGGPEVRQYF.

CDR3 region: CASSTREGIEQYV. The CDR3 nucleotides are TGTGCCAGCAGCACGCGTGAAGGGATCGAGCAGTACGTC. V is TRBV11-2 and J is TRBJ2-7; D unclear. Germline loops: CDR1 SGHAT, CDR2 FQNNGV. V was trimmed by 5 bases and J by 6 bases, leaving 14 bases between them. This CDR3 comprises 13 residues.

Only a few counts were recorded for this clonotype. The rearrangement links TRBV3-1 to TRBJ1-1, with D unresolved. Germline CDR1 reads LGHDT; CDR2 reads YNNKEL (reference sequence). Trimming cost V 0 bases and J 1 base, with 12 bases left between them. The CDR3 has 16 amino acids. Here the CDR3 reads CASSQESAGWNTEAFF. The CDR3 DNA sequence: TGTGCCAGCAGCCAAGAAAGTGCAGGCTGGAACACTGAAGCTTTCTTT. The variable domain in full, with the rest retrieved from reference TRBV3-1 and TRBJ1-1, is DTAVSQTPKYLVTQMGNDKSIKCEQNLGHDTMYWYKQDSKKFLKIMFSYNNKELIINETVPNRFSPKSPDKAHLNLHINSLELGDSAVYFCASSQESAGWNTEAFFGQGTRLTVV.

Ten or more counts support this clonotype. V gene TRBV7-9 combines with J gene TRBJ2-6, with 8 bases aligning to TRBD1. J was trimmed by 0 bases and V by 5 bases; bases with no gene match: 6. Germline V gene lookup returns CDR1 SEHNR and CDR2 FQNEAQ (reference sequence). This CDR3 is built from 17 residues. This chain's CDR3 is CASSAGTGFSGANVLTF. Here the CDR3 DNA reads TGTGCCAGCAGCGCGGGGACAGGCTTCTCTGGGGCCAACGTCCTGACTTTC.

This chain connects TRBV6-6 to TRBJ2-1; 7 nucleotides align to TRBD1. The CDR3 length is 17 residues. The junction had 13 bases not matched to a gene; V was cut back by 5 bases and J by 3 bases. Germline V gene lookup returns CDR1 MNHNY and CDR2 SVGAGI (reference sequence). Here the CDR3 reads CASSRLPGQPDYNEQFF. CDR3 nucleotides: TGTGCCAGCAGTAGACTACCGGGACAGCCCGACTACAATGAGCAGTTCTTC.

The rearrangement joins TRBV20-1 to TRBJ2-1; 12 bases align to TRBD1. The V gene's germline CDR1 is DFQATT and CDR2 SNEGSKA (reference sequence). The J segment lost 8 bases and the V segment lost 6 bases, leaving 8 bases of the junction unmatched. CDR3 length equals 14 residues. The CDR3, as DNA: TGCAGTGCCCCCGGGACAGGGGGCTGGGATGAGCAGTTCTTC. Protein sequence: CSAPGTGGWDEQFF.

The chain uses TRBV4-1 and TRBJ2-5; D is unresolved. V lost 3 bases, J lost 2 bases, and 7 bases lay in between. Germline V gene sequence: CDR1 MGHRA, CDR2 YSYEKL. The CDR3 has 13 residues. CDR3 region: CASSQPEQETQYF. In DNA form, the CDR3 reads TGCGCCAGCAGCCAGCCCGAACAAGAGACCCAGTACTTC.

The V gene is TRBV6-2 or TRBV6-3, the J gene TRBJ2-7; 8 nucleotides match TRBD1. CDR3 size: 17 residues. CDR1 is MNHEY and CDR2 is SVGEGT in the germline V gene. V lost 6 bases, J lost 5 bases, and 18 bases stayed unmatched. In DNA, the CDR3 is TGTGCCAGCAGGACTATGATGAAGGACAGGGAAAACGACGAGCAGTACGTC. Its translation is CASRTMMKDRENDEQYV.

This chain joins TRBV5-1 and TRBJ2-1; possibly TRBD1 for D (6 bases). Trimming took off 5 bases at V and 3 bases at J, with 15 bases between the two ends. The CDR3 is made up of 15 amino acids. The germline V gene has CDR1 SGHRS and CDR2 YFSETQ. In DNA form, the CDR3 reads TGCGCCAGCAGGGCTCCCGGGACAAACTACAATGAGCAGTTCTTC. As protein: CASRAPGTNYNEQFF.